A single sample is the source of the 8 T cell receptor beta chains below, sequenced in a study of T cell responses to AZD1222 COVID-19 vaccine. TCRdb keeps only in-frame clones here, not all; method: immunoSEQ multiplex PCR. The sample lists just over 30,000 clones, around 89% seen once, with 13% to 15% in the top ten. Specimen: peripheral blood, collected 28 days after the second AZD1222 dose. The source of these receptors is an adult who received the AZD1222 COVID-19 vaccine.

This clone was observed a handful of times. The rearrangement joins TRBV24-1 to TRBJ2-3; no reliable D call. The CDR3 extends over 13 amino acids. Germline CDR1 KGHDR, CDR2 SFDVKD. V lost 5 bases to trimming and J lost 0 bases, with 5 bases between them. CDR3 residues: CATSAPSTDTQYF. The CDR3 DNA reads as TGTGCCACCAGTGCTCCTAGCACAGATACGCAGTATTTT.

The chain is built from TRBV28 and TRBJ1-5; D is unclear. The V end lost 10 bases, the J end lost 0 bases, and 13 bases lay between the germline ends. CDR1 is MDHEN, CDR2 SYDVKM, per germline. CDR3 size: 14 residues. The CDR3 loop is CATFRWDSNQPQHF. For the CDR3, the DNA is TGTGCCACCTTCCGATGGGATAGCAATCAGCCCCAGCATTTT.

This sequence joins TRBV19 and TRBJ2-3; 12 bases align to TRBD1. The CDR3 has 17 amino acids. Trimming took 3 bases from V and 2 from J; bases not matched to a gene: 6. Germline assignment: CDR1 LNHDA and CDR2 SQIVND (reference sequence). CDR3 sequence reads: CASSIPTGQGATDTQYF. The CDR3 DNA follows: TGTGCCAGTAGTATCCCCACGGGACAGGGGGCCACAGATACGCAGTATTTT.

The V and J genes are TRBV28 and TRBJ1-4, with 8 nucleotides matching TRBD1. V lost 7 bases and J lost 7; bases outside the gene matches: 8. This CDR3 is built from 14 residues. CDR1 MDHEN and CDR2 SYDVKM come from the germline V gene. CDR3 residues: CASTSGGASEKLFF. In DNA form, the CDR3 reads TGTGCCAGCACCTCAGGGGGCGCGAGTGAAAAACTGTTTTTT.

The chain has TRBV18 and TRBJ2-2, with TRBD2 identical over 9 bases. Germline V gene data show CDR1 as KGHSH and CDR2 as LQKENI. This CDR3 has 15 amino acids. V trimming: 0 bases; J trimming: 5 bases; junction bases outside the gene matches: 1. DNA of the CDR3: TGTGCCAGCTCACCACCGGCGGGGGGGACCGGGGAGCTGTTTTTT. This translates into CASSPPAGGTGELFF.

The CDR3 DNA sequence: TGTGCCAGCAGTGACTTGGTCCTGAGTAGTAGCAATCAGCCCCAGCATTTT. This translates into CASSDLVLSSSNQPQHF. This chain uses TRBV6-4 with TRBJ1-5; D not resolved. CDR1 and CDR2 from the germline V gene are MRHNA and SNTAGT. Trimming left V 1 base short and J 0 bases short, with 13 bases between. The CDR3 is 17 amino acids.

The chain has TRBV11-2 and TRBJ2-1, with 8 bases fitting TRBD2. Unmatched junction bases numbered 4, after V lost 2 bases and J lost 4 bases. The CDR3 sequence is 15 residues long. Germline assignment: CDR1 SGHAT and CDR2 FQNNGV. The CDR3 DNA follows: TGTGCCAGCAGCTTAAGGACTAGCCTATACAATGAGCAGTTCTTC. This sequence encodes CASSLRTSLYNEQFF.

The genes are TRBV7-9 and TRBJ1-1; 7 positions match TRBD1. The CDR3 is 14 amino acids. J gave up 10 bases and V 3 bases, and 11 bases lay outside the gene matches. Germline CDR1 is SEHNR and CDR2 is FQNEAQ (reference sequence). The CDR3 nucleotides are TGTGCCAGCAGCTTCCAGGGGGGACCGTTTGGAGCTTTCTTT. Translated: CASSFQGGPFGAFF.